A single sample is the source of the 21 T cell receptor beta chains below, sequenced in a study of cytomegalovirus exposure and HLA in healthy donors. Primers included in the PCR were 60 Vbeta and 13 Jbeta primers. Assay: immunoSEQ multiplex PCR; the TCRdb copy retains only in-frame clones and omits some. The data show tens of thousands of clones, more than 75% seen once. Source material: PBMCs. These receptors originate from a male donor in good health and CMV-seropositive.

The chain couples TRBV29-1 to TRBJ2-7, with 8 bases aligning to TRBD1. J gave up 5 bases and V 6 bases, and 3 bases lay outside the gene matches. Germline CDR1 is SQVTM and CDR2 is ANQGSEA. The CDR3 covers 11 residues. The CDR3 spells CSVQDRDEQYF. For the CDR3, the DNA is TGCAGCGTCCAGGACAGGGACGAGCAGTACTTC.

This chain uses TRBV7-6 with TRBJ2-1, with 8 positions matching TRBD2. Trimming removed 5 bases from V and 6 bases from J; junction bases left unmatched: 12. This CDR3 has 16 residues. Germline CDR1 SGHVS, CDR2 FNYEAQ. CDR3 sequence (DNA): TGTGCCAGCAGCCATTACGGGAGGGAGGGCCTCAATGAGCAGTTCTTC. Protein product: CASSHYGREGLNEQFF.

The chain employs TRBV2 and TRBJ2-2; 8 bases fit TRBD1. Germline V gene sequence: CDR1 SNHLY, CDR2 FYNNEI. V shed 0 bases and J 1 base; nucleotides not matched to a gene: 1. The CDR3 covers 16 residues. CDR3 region: CASSEAGQENTGELFF. As DNA, the CDR3 is TGTGCCAGCAGTGAAGCGGGACAGGAGAACACCGGGGAGCTGTTTTTT.

In this sample, this clone turned up a few times. The chain joins TRBV30 to TRBJ1-4; D is perhaps TRBD1 (6 bases). There are 13 residues in the CDR3. The V and J ends lost 4 bases and 13 bases respectively, with 19 bases between them. CDR1 is GTSNPN and CDR2 is SVGIG in the germline V gene (reference sequence). The CDR3 DNA reads TGTGCCTGGACAGGGGAAAGGCGGACGGTACTGTTTTTT. Amino acid sequence: CAWTGERRTVLFF.

This clone has just one count. The rearrangement joins TRBV2 to TRBJ1-5; D not certain. Trimming removed 1 base from V and 3 bases from J, with 7 bases in between. This CDR3 is 14 amino acids long. CDR1 and CDR2 from the germline V gene are SNHLY and FYNNEI. CDR3 in DNA: TGTGCCAGCAGTGAAGGCTCGGTCAATCAGCCCCAGCATTTT. Amino acid sequence: CASSEGSVNQPQHF.

V gene TRBV2 combines with J gene TRBJ1-5; D remains unclear. Germline assignment: CDR1 SNHLY and CDR2 FYNNEI. V gave up 3 bases and J gave up 7 bases, with 13 bases separating them. The CDR3 consists of 14 residues. CDR3 nucleotides: TGTGCCAGCAGTGATGGTGCCAGATTGCAGCCCCAGCATTTT. Its protein is CASSDGARLQPQHF.

V usage is TRBV7-3 and J usage is TRBJ1-1; D gene unclear. Trimming took 1 base from V and 1 from J, leaving 7 bases between them. Germline V gene data show CDR1 as SGHTA and CDR2 as FQGTGA. The CDR3 is 14 amino acids. CDR3 coding DNA: TGTGCCAGCAGCTTAATGCAGTCGAACACTGAAGCTTTCTTT. Protein: CASSLMQSNTEAFF.

This clone appeared a few times. The rearrangement links TRBV6-5 to TRBJ2-7, with 9 bases matching TRBD1. V dropped 4 bases and J dropped 2; count of bases not matched to a gene: 3. The germline CDR1 and CDR2 sequences are MNHEY and SVGAGI. The CDR3 loop spans 14 amino acids. The CDR3 protein is CASSWTGETYEQYF. The DNA for the CDR3 is TGTGCCAGCAGTTGGACAGGGGAGACCTACGAGCAGTACTTC.

The chain carries TRBV19 and TRBJ1-5, with a possible D match to TRBD1 (6 bases). The CDR3 spans 14 residues. Between the trimmed V and J ends, which lost 3 bases and 4 bases, there was a span of 10 bases. Germline V CDR1 and CDR2: LNHDA, SQIVND (reference sequence). CDR3 nucleotide sequence: TGTGCCAGTAGTATCGGACAGTTTAATCAGCCCCAGCATTTT. Its protein product is CASSIGQFNQPQHF.

This rearrangement joins TRBV6-1 to TRBJ2-1; 9 bases agree with TRBD2. The CDR3 is 17 residues long. Germline-derived CDR1 and CDR2 are MNHNS and SASEGT. V was clipped by 2 bases and J by 5 bases; unmatched bases: 10. In nucleotides, the CDR3 is TGTGCCAGCAGTGAACCCTGGACTAGCGAGATAGACAATGAGCAGTTCTTC. Translated: CASSEPWTSEIDNEQFF.

The chain carries TRBV19 and TRBJ1-6; D gene ambiguous. The CDR3 spans 13 residues. The germline V gene encodes CDR1 LNHDA and CDR2 SQIVND (reference sequence). V was clipped by 8 bases and J by 3 bases, with 8 bases between them. Here the CDR3 DNA reads TGTGCCAGTGGCCCCCACTATAATTCACCCCTCCACTTT. Residues: CASGPHYNSPLHF.

This clone showed up just a few times. The rearrangement uses TRBV6-4 and TRBJ2-3, with D tentatively TRBD1 (7 bases). The CDR3 length is 14 residues. The V and J ends lost 4 bases and 2 bases respectively, with 10 bases between them. In germline, CDR1 is MRHNA, CDR2 SNTAGT. The CDR3 spells CASSVEGATDTQYF. As DNA, the CDR3 is TGTGCCAGCAGTGTGGAGGGGGCCACAGATACGCAGTATTTT.

This clone was counted once. V is TRBV27 and J is TRBJ2-7; 10 bases line up with TRBD2. The germline gives CDR1 MNHEY, CDR2 SMNVEV (reference sequence). After removal of 6 bases from V and 3 bases from J, the junction contained 5 bases not matched to a gene. This CDR3 has 14 residues. CDR3 coding DNA: TGTGCCAGCAGCCGACTAGCGGGTAACTACGAGCAGTACTTC. Its translation: CASSRLAGNYEQYF.

This clone was recorded once. V and J are TRBV5-1 and TRBJ2-7; tentative D call: TRBD1 (5 bases). The germline CDR1 and CDR2 sequences are SGHRS and YFSETQ. This CDR3 has 14 amino acids. The V end was cut by 0 bases, the J end by 1 base, with 8 bases between. CDR3 coding DNA: TGCGCCAGCAGCTTGGAAGGGGCGTCCTACGAGCAGTACTTC. The encoded protein is CASSLEGASYEQYF.

V usage is TRBV4-1 and J usage is TRBJ2-7; 7 nucleotides agree with TRBD1. CDR3 length equals 16 residues. The germline V gene has CDR1 MGHRA and CDR2 YSYEKL. Germline trimming cut 2 bases from V and 5 bases from J; bases unmatched to any gene: 12. DNA of the CDR3: TGCGCCAGCAGCCAACCGCCCGTCGACAGGGTCCACGAGCAGTACTTC. Protein: CASSQPPVDRVHEQYF.

The V and J genes are TRBV7-8 and TRBJ1-2; no firm D call. This CDR3 has 15 residues. V shed 1 base and J shed 4 bases, with 13 bases lying between them. In germline, CDR1 is SGHVS, CDR2 FQNEAQ. CDR3 amino acids: CASSLGAATLYGYTF. Here the CDR3 DNA reads TGTGCCAGCAGCTTAGGAGCGGCGACACTCTATGGCTACACCTTC. Full variable domain (rest looked up from reference TRBV7-8 and TRBJ1-2): GAGVSQSPRYKVAKRGQDVALRCDPISGHVSLFWYQQALGQGPEFLTYFQNEAQLDKSGLPSDRFFAERPEGSVSTLKIQRTQQEDSAVYLCASSLGAATLYGYTFGSGTRLTVV.

The CDR3 DNA follows: TGTGCCAGCACCACAGGGTCGGGCACTGAAGCTTTCTTT. It codes for CASTTGSGTEAFF. V usage is TRBV6-6 and J usage is TRBJ1-1; TRBD1 might be the D (6 bases). The ends were cut back, 7 bases at V and 4 bases at J, with 13 bases in the middle. Germline V gene lookup returns CDR1 MNHNY and CDR2 SVGAGI (reference sequence). The CDR3 runs to 13 residues.

The DNA for the CDR3 is TGTGCCAGCAGCTTAGGGCACAGGGGCGGCACCGGGGAGCTGTTTTTT. This codes for CASSLGHRGGTGELFF. The chain couples TRBV11-2 to TRBJ2-2; 7 nucleotides line up with TRBD1. Trimming removed 1 base from V and 4 bases from J; junction bases left unmatched: 6. Germline V gives CDR1 SGHAT, CDR2 FQNNGV. This CDR3 is built from 16 residues.

This clone appeared a few times. The chain has TRBV11-3 and TRBJ2-2, with D possibly matching TRBD1 (6 bases). The CDR3 spans 13 residues. The V end lost 0 bases, the J end lost 9 bases, and 8 bases lay between the germline ends. Germline V gene sequence: CDR1 SGHNT, CDR2 YENEEA. The CDR3 sequence is CASSLEQGRELFF. CDR3 sequence (DNA): TGTGCCAGCAGCTTAGAACAGGGCCGGGAGCTGTTTTTT.

This clone was detected once. In the same sample, other DNA sequences code for this CDR3. The V gene is TRBV2, the J gene TRBJ2-2; D possibly corresponds to TRBD2 (6 bases). Germline V gene sequence: CDR1 SNHLY, CDR2 FYNNEI. The CDR3 spans 15 residues. Trimming took 6 bases from V and 2 from J, leaving 13 bases between them. In DNA form, the CDR3 reads TGTGCCAGCAGCCCTGGGACTTTAAACACCGGGGAGCTGTTTTTT. This sequence encodes CASSPGTLNTGELFF. Full variable domain (remainder filled in from reference TRBV2 and TRBJ2-2): EPEVTQTPSHQVTQMGQEVILRCVPISNHLYFYWYRQILGQKVEFLVSFYNNEISEKSEIFDDQFSVERPDGSNFTLKIRSTKLEDSAMYFCASSPGTLNTGELFFGEGSRLTVL.

This clone was found a few times. As DNA, the CDR3 is TGTGCCAGCAGTGGACGGGACTCGGCGGCCTACGAGCAGTACTTC. Protein product: CASSGRDSAAYEQYF. V and J are TRBV6-1 and TRBJ2-7, with TRBD2 as a possible D gene (6 bases). Between the trimmed V and J ends, which lost 4 bases and 2 bases, there was a span of 15 bases. Germline CDR1 is MNHNS and CDR2 is SASEGT. This CDR3 has 15 amino acids.